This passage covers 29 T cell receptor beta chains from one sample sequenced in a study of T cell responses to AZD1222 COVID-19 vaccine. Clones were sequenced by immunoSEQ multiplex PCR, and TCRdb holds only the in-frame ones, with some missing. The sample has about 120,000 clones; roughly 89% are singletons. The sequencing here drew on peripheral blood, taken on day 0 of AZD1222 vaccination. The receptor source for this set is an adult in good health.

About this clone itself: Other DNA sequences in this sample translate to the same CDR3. Here the CDR3 DNA reads TGTGCCAGCAGCTTAGTGGGCAGCACAGATACGCAGTATTTT. Translating it yields CASSLVGSTDTQYF. J is TRBJ2-3 and V is TRBV7-2; the D is unclear. This CDR3 is built from 14 residues. Germline CDR1 reads SGHTA; CDR2 reads FQGNSA. V was clipped by 1 base and J by 0 bases, with 5 bases between them.

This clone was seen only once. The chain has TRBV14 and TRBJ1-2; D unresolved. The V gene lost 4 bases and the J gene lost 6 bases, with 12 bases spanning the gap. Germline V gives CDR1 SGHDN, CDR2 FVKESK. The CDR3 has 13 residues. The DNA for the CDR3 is TGTGCCAGCAGCCTTTGGGCCCGGGATGGCTACACCTTC. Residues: CASSLWARDGYTF. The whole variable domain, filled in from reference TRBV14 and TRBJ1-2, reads EAGVTQFPSHSVIEKGQTVTLRCDPISGHDNLYWYRRVMGKEIKFLLHFVKESKQDESGMPNNRFLAERTGGTYSTLKVQPAELEDSGVYFCASSLWARDGYTFGSGTRLTVV.

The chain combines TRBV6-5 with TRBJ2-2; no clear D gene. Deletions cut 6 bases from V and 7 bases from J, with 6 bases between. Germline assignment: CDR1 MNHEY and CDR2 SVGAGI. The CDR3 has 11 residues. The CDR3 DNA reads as TGTGCCAGCAGGCAAGGCGGGGAGCTGTTTTTT. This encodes CASRQGGELFF.

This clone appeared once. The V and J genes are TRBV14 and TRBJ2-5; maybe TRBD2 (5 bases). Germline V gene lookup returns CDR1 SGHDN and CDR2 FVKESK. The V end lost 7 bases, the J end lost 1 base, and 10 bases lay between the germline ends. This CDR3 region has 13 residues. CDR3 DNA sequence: TGTGCCAGCACCCACCGGGGCCAAGAGACCCAGTACTTC. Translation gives CASTHRGQETQYF.

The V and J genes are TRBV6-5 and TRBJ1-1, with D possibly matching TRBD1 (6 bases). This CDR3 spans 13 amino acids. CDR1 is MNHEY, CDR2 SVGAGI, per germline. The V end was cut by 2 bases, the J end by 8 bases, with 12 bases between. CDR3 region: CASSYQEGGEAFF. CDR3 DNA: TGTGCCAGCAGTTACCAAGAGGGGGGAGAAGCTTTCTTT.

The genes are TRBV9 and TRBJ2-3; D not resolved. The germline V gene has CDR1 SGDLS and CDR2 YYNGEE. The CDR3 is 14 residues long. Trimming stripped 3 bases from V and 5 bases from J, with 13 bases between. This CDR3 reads CASSAGSSQDTQYF. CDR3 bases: TGTGCCAGCAGCGCGGGTAGCTCCCAAGATACGCAGTATTTT.

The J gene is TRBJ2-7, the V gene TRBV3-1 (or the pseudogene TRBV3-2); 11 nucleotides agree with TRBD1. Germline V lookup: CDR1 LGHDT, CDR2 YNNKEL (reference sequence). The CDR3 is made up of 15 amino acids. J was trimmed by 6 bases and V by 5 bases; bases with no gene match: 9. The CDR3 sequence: CASSWGGDRGTEQYF. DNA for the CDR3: TGTGCCAGCAGCTGGGGAGGGGACAGGGGGACCGAGCAGTACTTC.

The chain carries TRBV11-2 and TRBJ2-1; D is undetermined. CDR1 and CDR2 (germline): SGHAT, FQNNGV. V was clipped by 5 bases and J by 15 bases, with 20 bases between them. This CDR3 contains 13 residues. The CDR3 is CASSLPSRSPSFF. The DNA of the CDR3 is TGTGCCAGCAGCCTCCCGTCGCGGTCCCCGTCGTTCTTC.

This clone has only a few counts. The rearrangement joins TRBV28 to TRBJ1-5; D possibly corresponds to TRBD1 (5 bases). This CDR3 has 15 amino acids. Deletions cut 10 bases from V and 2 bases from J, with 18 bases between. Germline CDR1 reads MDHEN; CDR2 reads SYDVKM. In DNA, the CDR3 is TGTGCCACTACGCGCGGTCTGGGGGGCAATCAGCCCCAGCATTTT. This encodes CATTRGLGGNQPQHF.

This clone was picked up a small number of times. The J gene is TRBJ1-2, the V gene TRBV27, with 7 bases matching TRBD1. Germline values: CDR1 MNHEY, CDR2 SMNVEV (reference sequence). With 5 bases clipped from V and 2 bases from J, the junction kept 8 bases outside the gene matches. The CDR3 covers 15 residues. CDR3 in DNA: TGTGCCAGCAGTCTGCAGGGGGATCCGAACTATGGCTACACCTTC. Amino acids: CASSLQGDPNYGYTF.

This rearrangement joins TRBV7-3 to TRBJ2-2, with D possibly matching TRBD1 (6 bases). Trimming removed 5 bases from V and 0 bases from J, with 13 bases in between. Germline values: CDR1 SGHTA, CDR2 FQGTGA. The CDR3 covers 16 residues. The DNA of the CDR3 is TGTGCCAGCAGCCTCCACGGGACAACGAACACCGGGGAGCTGTTTTTT. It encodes CASSLHGTTNTGELFF.

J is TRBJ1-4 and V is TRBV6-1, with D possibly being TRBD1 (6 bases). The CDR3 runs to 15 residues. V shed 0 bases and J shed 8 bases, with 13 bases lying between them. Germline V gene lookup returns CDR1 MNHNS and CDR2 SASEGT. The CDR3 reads CASSEALQGLEKLFF. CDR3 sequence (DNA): TGTGCCAGCAGTGAAGCTCTGCAGGGGTTGGAAAAACTGTTTTTT.

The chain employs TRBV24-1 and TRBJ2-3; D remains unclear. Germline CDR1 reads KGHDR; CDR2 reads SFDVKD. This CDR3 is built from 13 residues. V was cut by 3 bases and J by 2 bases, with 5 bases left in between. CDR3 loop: CATSDGATDTQYF. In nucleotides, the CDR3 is TGTGCCACCAGTGATGGTGCCACAGATACGCAGTATTTT.

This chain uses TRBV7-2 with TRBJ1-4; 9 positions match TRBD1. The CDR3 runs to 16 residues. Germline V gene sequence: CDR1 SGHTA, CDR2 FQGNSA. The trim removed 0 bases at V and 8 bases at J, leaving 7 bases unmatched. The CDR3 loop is CASSLAPGTGPEKLFF. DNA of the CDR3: TGTGCCAGCAGCTTAGCCCCCGGGACAGGGCCGGAAAAACTGTTTTTT. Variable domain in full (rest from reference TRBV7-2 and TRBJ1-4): GAGVSQSPSNKVTEKGKDVELRCDPISGHTALYWYRQSLGQGLEFLIYFQGNSAPDKSGLPSDRFSAERTGGSVSTLTIQRTQQEDSAVYLCASSLAPGTGPEKLFFGSGTQLSVL.

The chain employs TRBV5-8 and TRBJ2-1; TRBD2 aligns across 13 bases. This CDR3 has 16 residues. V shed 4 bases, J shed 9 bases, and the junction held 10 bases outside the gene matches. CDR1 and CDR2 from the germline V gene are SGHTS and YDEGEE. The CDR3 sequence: CASSLSRTSGGGEQFF. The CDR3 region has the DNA TGTGCCAGCAGCCTTTCACGGACTAGCGGGGGTGGTGAGCAGTTCTTC.

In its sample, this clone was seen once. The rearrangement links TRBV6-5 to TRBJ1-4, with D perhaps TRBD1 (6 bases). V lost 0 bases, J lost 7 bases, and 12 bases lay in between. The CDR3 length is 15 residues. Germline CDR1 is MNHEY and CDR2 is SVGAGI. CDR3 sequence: CASSYSRQEGEKLFF. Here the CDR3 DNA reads TGTGCCAGCAGTTACTCACGACAGGAAGGTGAAAAACTGTTTTTT.

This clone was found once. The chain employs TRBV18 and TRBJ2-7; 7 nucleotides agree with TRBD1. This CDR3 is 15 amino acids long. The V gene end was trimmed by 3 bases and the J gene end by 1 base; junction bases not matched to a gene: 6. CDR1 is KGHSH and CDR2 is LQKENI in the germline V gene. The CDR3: CASSPRRDSSYEQYF. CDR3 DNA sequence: TGTGCCAGCTCACCCAGACGGGACAGTTCCTACGAGCAGTACTTC.

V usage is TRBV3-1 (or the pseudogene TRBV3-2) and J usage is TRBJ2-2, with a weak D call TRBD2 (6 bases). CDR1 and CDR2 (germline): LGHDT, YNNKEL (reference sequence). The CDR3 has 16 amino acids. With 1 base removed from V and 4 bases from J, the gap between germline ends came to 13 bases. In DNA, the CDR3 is TGTGCCAGCAGCCAAGGATCGGGGGTAGGCACCGGGGAGCTGTTTTTT. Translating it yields CASSQGSGVGTGELFF.

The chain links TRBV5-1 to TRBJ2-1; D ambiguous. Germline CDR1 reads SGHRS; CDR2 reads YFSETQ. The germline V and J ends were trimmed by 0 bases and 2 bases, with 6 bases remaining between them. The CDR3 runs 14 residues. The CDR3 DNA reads TGCGCCAGCAGCTTGGGAGTTGCCTACAATGAGCAGTTCTTC. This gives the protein CASSLGVAYNEQFF.

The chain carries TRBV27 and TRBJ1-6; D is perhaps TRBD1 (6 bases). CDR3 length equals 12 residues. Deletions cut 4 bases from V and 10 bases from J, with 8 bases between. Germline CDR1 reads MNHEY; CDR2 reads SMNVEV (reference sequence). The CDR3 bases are TGTGCCAGCAGTTCGGGGGCCTCACCCCTCCACTTT. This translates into CASSSGASPLHF.

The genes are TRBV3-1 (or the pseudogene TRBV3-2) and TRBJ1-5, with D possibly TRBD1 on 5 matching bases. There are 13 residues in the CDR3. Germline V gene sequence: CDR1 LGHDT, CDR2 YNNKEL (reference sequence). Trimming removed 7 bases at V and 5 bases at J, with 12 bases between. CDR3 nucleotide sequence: TGTGCCAGCAATTCAGGGCCCCATCAGCCCCAGCATTTT. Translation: CASNSGPHQPQHF.

CDR3 protein: CASSLSEAETQYF. DNA for the CDR3: TGTGCCAGCAGCTTATCTGAGGCCGAGACCCAGTACTTC. The V call is TRBV7-7, the J call TRBJ2-5; D not certain. CDR1 is SSHAT, CDR2 FNYEAQ, per germline (reference sequence). V lost 2 bases and J lost 5, with 9 bases in between. This CDR3 has 13 amino acids.

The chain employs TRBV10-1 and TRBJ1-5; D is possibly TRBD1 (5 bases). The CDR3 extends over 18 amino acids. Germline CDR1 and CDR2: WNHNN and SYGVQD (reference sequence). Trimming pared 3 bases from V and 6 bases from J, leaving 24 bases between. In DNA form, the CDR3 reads TGCGCCAGCAGTGATGCGGTAAGGGTCGGGGGGGAGATTCAGCCCCAGCATTTT. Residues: CASSDAVRVGGEIQPQHF.

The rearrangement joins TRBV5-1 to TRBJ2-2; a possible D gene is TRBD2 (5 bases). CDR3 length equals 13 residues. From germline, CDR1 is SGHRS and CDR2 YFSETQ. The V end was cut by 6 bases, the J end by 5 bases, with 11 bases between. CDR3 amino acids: CASIADSTGELFF. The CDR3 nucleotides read TGCGCCAGCATTGCGGACTCAACCGGGGAGCTGTTTTTT.

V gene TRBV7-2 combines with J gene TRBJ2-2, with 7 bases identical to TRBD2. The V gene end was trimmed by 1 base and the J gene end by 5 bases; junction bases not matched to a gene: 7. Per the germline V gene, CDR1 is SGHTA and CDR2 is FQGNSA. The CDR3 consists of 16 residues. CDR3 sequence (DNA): TGTGCCAGCAGCTTAGTCGGAGGGAGGGTAACCGGGGAGCTGTTTTTT. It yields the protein CASSLVGGRVTGELFF.

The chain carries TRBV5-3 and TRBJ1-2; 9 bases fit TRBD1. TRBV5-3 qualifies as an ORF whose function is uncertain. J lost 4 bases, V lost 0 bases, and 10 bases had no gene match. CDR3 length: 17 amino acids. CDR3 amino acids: CARSLEGQGGNSYGYTF. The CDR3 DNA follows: TGTGCCAGAAGCTTGGAGGGACAGGGAGGGAATAGCTATGGCTACACCTTC.

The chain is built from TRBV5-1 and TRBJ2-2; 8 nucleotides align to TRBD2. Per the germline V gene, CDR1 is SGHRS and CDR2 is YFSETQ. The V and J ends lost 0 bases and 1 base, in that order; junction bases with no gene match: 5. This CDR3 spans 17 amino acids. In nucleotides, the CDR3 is TGCGCCAGCAGCTTGGATAGTAGCGGGATGAACACCGGGGAGCTGTTTTTT. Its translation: CASSLDSSGMNTGELFF.

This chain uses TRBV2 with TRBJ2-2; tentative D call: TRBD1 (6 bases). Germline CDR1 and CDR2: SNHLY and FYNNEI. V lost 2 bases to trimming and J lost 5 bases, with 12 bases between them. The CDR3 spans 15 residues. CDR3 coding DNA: TGTGCCAGCAGTGAAATGACAGGTAGGACCGGGGAGCTGTTTTTT. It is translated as CASSEMTGRTGELFF.

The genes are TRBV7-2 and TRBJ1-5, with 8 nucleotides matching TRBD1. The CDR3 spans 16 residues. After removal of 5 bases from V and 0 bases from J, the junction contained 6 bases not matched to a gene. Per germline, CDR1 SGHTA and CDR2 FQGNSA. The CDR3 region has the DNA TGTGCCAGCAGCGCCGGGACAGGCTATAGCAATCAGCCCCAGCATTTT. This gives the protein CASSAGTGYSNQPQHF.